This T cell receptor (beta chain) was captured by sequencing in a study of cytomegalovirus exposure and HLA in healthy donors. A remark on this clone: The antigen is undetermined.

The CDR3 runs to 16 residues. CDR1 and CDR2 from the germline V gene are MGHRA and YSYEKL. Deletions cut 0 bases from V and 0 bases from J, with 12 bases between. General study points: A later analysis linked a missense DCLRE1C variant to TCR beta V- and J-gene trimming. The study recorded 160 or so TCR beta chains that were cytomegalovirus-associated.

PCR was performed using 60 Vbeta and 13 Jbeta primers. Produced via immunoSEQ multiplex PCR; TCRdb's table is partial and in-frame only. This table lists fewer than 35,000 clones. J is TRBJ2-7 and V is TRBV4-1; maybe TRBD1 (6 bases). This sequence was found in a female donor in good health and CMV-seronegative. Sequenced: PBMCs. As DNA, the CDR3 is TGCGCCAGCAGCCAAGACAGGGGCACCCTCTCCTACGAGCAGTACTTC. Translated: CASSQDRGTLSYEQYF.